What follows describes a single TCR beta chain. There are 15 residues in the CDR3. V lost 0 bases and J lost 2; bases outside the gene matches: 2. Per the germline V gene, CDR1 is GTSNPN and CDR2 is SVGIG (reference sequence). The sample originates from a study of blood T cell repertoires in COVID-19. Study at large: The samples span acute and convalescent COVID-19 from the United States, Italy and Spain. Sources were T cells, B-cell-depleted T cells, or PBMCs; the material itself was cDNA or gDNA.

In the authors' methods: Amplification of reference gene primers was used by the study to estimate nucleated cell counts. Generated by immunoSEQ multiplex PCR, the TCRdb table keeps only in-frame clones and is missing some. The V and J calls and clone size are taken from that table; D and trimming were inferred from the DNA. The repertoire holds roughly 190,000 clones, with 65% to 85% as singletons. The sample was peripheral blood. This chain uses TRBV30 with TRBJ2-1; 9 nucleotides match TRBD2. The receptor's source is a human donor with acute or convalescent COVID-19. The donor label of this sample is uncertain. The CDR3 is CAWSVKRGAYNEQFF. The CDR3 coding sequence is TGTGCCTGGAGTGTTAAGCGGGGGGCCTACAATGAGCAGTTCTTC.